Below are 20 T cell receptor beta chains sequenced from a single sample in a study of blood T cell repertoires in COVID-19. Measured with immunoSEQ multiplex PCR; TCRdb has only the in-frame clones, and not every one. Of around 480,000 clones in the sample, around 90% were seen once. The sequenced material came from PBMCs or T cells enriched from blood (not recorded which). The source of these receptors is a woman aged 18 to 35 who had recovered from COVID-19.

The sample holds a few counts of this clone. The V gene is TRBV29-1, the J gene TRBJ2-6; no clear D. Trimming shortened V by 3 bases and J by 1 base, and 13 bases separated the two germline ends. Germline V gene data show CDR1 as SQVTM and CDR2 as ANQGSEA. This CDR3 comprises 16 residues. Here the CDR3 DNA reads TGCAGCGTTGATGGGCAGGCCGATTCTGGGGCCAACGTCCTGACTTTC. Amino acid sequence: CSVDGQADSGANVLTF.

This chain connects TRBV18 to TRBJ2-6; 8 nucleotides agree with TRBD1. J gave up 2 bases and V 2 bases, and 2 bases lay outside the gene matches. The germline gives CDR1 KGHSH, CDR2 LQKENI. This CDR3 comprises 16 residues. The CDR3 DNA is TGTGCCAGCTCACCAGGACAGGGAGCTGGGGCCAACGTCCTGACTTTC. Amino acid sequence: CASSPGQGAGANVLTF.

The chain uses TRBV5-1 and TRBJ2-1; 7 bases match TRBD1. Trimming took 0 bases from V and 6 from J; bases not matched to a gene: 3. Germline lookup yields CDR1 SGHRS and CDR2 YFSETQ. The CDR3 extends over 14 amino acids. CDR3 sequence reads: CASSLDRGSNEQFF. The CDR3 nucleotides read TGCGCCAGCAGCTTGGACAGGGGATCCAATGAGCAGTTCTTC.

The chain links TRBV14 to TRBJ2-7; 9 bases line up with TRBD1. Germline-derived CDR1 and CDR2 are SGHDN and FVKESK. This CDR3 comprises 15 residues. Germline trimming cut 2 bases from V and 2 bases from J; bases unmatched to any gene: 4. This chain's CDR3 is CASSQFTGGAYEQYF. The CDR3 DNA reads TGTGCCAGCAGCCAATTTACAGGGGGCGCCTACGAGCAGTACTTC.

The CDR3 DNA sequence: TGTGCCAGCAGCCGAGCCACTGACCGGGACAAGACTTATCAGCCCCAGCATTTT. Amino acids: CASSRATDRDKTYQPQHF. The V gene is TRBV7-3, the J gene TRBJ1-5, with D tentatively TRBD1 (6 bases). Trimming took 5 bases from V and 5 from J, leaving 25 bases between them. The germline gives CDR1 SGHTA, CDR2 FQGTGA. This CDR3 is 18 amino acids long. The variable domain in full, with the rest retrieved from reference TRBV7-3 and TRBJ1-5, is GAGVSQTPSNKVTEKGKYVELRCDPISGHTALYWYRQSLGQGPEFLIYFQGTGAADDSGLPNDRFFAVRPEGSVSTLKIQRTERGDSAVYLCASSRATDRDKTYQPQHFGDGTRLSIL.

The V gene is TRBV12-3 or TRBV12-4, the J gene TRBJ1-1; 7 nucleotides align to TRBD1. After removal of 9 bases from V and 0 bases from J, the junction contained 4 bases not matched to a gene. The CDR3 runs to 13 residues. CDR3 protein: CASTGVMNTEAFF. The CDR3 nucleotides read TGTGCCAGTACAGGGGTGATGAACACTGAAGCTTTCTTT.

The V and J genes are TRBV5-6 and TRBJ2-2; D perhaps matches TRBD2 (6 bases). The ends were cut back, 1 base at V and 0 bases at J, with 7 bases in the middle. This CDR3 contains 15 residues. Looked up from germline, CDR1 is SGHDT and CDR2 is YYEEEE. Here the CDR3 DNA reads TGTGCCAGCAGCTTGAGGGAGGCGAACACCGGGGAGCTGTTTTTT. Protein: CASSLREANTGELFF.

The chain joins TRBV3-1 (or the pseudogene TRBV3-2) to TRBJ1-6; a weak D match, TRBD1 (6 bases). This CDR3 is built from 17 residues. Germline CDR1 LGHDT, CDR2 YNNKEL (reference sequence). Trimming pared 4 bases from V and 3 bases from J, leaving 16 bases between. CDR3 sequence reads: CASSPEDSTSYNSPLHF. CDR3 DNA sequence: TGTGCCAGCAGCCCGGAGGACAGCACCAGCTATAATTCACCCCTCCACTTT.

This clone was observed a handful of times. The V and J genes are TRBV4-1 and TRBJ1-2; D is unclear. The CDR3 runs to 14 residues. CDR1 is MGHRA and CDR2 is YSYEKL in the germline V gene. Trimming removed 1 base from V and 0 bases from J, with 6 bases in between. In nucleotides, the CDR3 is TGCGCCAGCAGCCAAGTGGGAGCTAACTATGGCTACACCTTC. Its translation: CASSQVGANYGYTF.

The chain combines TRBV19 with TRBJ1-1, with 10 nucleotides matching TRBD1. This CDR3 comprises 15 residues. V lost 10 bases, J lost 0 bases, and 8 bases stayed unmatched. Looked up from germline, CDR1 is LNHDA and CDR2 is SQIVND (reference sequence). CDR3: CATSGTGVLNTEAFF. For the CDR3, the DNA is TGTGCCACCTCCGGGACAGGGGTCCTGAACACTGAAGCTTTCTTT. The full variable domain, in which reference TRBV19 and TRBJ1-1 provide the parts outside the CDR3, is DGGITQSPKYLFRKEGQNVTLSCEQNLNHDAMYWYRQDPGQGLRLIYYSQIVNDFQKGDIAEGYSVSREKKESFPLTVTSAQKNPTAFYLCATSGTGVLNTEAFFGQGTRLTVV.

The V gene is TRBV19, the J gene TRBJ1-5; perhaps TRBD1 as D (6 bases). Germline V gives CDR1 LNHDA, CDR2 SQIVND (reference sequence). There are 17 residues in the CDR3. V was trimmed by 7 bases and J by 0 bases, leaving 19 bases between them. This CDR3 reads CASIRGAAENSNQPQHF. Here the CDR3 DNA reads TGTGCCAGTATTCGGGGGGCAGCGGAGAATAGCAATCAGCCCCAGCATTTT.

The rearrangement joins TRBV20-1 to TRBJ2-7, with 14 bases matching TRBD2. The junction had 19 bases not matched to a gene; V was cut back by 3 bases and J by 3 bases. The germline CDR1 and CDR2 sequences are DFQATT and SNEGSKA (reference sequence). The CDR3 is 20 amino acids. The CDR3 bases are TGCAGTGCTAGTCGAACTATACCGGGACTAGCGGGGGCGGCCCTCTACGAGCAGTACTTC. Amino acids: CSASRTIPGLAGAALYEQYF.

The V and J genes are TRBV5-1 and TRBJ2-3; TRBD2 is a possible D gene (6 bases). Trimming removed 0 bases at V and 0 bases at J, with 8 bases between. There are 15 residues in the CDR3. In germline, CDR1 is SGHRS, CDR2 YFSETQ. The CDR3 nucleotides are TGCGCCAGCAGCTTGGAGCGGGCTAGCACAGATACGCAGTATTTT. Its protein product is CASSLERASTDTQYF.

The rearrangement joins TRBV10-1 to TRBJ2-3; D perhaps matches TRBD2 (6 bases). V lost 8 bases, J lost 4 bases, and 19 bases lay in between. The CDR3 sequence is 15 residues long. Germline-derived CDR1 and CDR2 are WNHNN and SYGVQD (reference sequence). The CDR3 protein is CASSPWGEVADTQYF. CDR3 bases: TGCGCCAGCTCCCCCTGGGGGGAAGTAGCAGATACGCAGTATTTT.

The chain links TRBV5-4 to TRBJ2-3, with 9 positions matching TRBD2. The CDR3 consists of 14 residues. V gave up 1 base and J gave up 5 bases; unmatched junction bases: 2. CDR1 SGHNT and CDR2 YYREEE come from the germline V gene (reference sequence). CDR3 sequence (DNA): TGTGCCAGCAGCTTGTGGCGGGGGGGAGATACGCAGTATTTT. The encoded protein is CASSLWRGGDTQYF.

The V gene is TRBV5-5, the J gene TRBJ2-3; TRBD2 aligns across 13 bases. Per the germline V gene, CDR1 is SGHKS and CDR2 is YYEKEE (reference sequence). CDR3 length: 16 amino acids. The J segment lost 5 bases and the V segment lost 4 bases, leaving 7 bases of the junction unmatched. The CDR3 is CASSLRTSGGGDTQYF. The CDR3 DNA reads TGTGCCAGCAGCCTTAGGACTAGCGGGGGAGGAGATACGCAGTATTTT. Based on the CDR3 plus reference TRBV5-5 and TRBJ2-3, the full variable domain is DAGVTQSPTHLIKTRGQQVTLRCSPISGHKSVSWYQQVLGQGPQFIFQYYEKEERGRGNFPDRFSARQFPNYSSELNVNALLLGDSALYLCASSLRTSGGGDTQYFGPGTRLTVL.

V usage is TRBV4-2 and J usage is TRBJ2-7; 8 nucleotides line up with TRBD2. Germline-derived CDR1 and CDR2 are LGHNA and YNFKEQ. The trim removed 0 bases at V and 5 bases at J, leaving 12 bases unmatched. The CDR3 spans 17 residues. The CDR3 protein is CASSQELGDGGAHEQYF. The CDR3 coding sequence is TGTGCCAGCAGCCAAGAATTGGGGGACGGGGGGGCTCACGAGCAGTACTTC.

The chain's CDR3 is CASSFSGTDQPQHF. The CDR3, as DNA: TGTGCCAGCAGTTTTTCAGGGACAGATCAGCCCCAGCATTTT. The chain employs TRBV6-5 and TRBJ1-5; TRBD1 aligns across 7 bases. V dropped 4 bases and J dropped 5; count of bases not matched to a gene: 5. CDR1 is MNHEY and CDR2 is SVGAGI in the germline V gene. The CDR3 loop spans 14 amino acids.

Here the CDR3 reads CASSIQTGTGNTIYF. The CDR3 DNA reads as TGCGCCAGCAGCATTCAGACAGGGACTGGAAACACCATATATTTT. The V and J genes are TRBV5-1 and TRBJ1-3; 7 positions agree with TRBD1. CDR1 is SGHRS and CDR2 is YFSETQ in the germline V gene. The CDR3 loop spans 15 amino acids. V dropped 4 bases and J dropped 2; count of bases not matched to a gene: 6.

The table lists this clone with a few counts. CDR3 in amino acids: CASSEQGTENTEAFF. The CDR3 DNA reads as TGTGCCAGCAGTGAACAGGGAACTGAAAACACTGAAGCTTTCTTT. The chain has TRBV2 and TRBJ1-1, with D perhaps TRBD1 (5 bases). CDR1 is SNHLY and CDR2 is FYNNEI in the germline V gene. Between the trimmed V and J ends, which lost 2 bases and 2 bases, there was a span of 12 bases. The CDR3 contains 15 residues.